These 4 T cell receptor beta chains were all obtained from the same sample, sequenced in a study of cytomegalovirus exposure and HLA in healthy donors. PCR primers comprised 60 Vbeta and 13 Jbeta primers. The table came from immunoSEQ multiplex PCR; TCRdb's copy has only in-frame clones and leaves some out. The data contain roughly 220,000 clones, around 75% of them singletons. The sample taken for sequencing was PBMCs. These receptors were obtained from a woman in her 30s in good health and CMV-seronegative.

Notes on this clone: One end of the junction fails to match germline, which may point to a read error. The chain is built from TRBV7-9 and TRBJ1-1; 7 positions match TRBD1. The CDR3 has 17 residues. Germline lookup yields CDR1 SEHNR and CDR2 FQNEAQ (reference sequence). CDR3 region: CSSSPRTGPNMNTEAFF. DNA of the CDR3: TGTTCCAGCAGCCCCCGGACAGGACCTAACATGAACACTGAAGCTTTCTTT.

This chain uses TRBV10-1 with TRBJ2-7, with TRBD2 as a possible D gene (7 bases). The CDR3 spans 15 residues. The V gene lost 2 bases and the J gene lost 0 bases, with 11 bases spanning the gap. Per germline, CDR1 WNHNN and CDR2 SYGVQD (reference sequence). The CDR3 here is CASSEGRGPSYEQYF. CDR3 in DNA: TGCGCCAGCAGTGAGGGGCGGGGGCCCTCCTACGAGCAGTACTTC.

The chain uses TRBV30 and TRBJ1-2; D gene unclear. Germline loops: CDR1 GTSNPN, CDR2 SVGIG (reference sequence). V lost 4 bases to trimming and J lost 2 bases, with 20 bases between them. The CDR3 covers 16 residues. The CDR3 bases are TGTGCCTGGACCCCCATAACAGCAATTTTGAACTATGGCTACACCTTC. Translated, it gives CAWTPITAILNYGYTF.

This clone came up once. The V and J genes are TRBV11-2 and TRBJ2-3; D not certain. V was cut by 3 bases and J by 2 bases, with 6 bases left in between. From germline, CDR1 is SGHAT and CDR2 FQNNGV. The CDR3 has 13 residues. The CDR3 protein is CASSFPNTDTQYF. Written as DNA, the CDR3 is TGTGCCAGCAGCTTCCCCAACACAGATACGCAGTATTTT.